The present TCR beta chain was sequenced within a study of response to subunit inactivated influenza vaccine. TCRdb re-derived calls from the RT-PCR reads in MiXCR, one entry per CDR3 protein. In the table there are hundreds of thousands of distinct CDR3 sequences, approximately 7.7% of which are singletons. In this sample, this clonotype turned up a few times. What it binds is unknown. Findings of the study overall: Every seasonal influenza vaccination brings in few new T cells, the authors suggested.

The source material was PBMCs from blood, sampled about 23 months after vaccination. This clonotype originated in a man aged 50 to 69 who received an inactivated influenza vaccine.

The CDR3 is CASSLFYNEQFF. As DNA, the CDR3 is TGTGCCAGCAGCTTATTTTACAATGAGCAGTTCTTC. The V and J genes are TRBV7-3 and TRBJ2-1; D remains unclear. The ends were cut back, 2 bases at V and 4 bases at J, with 3 bases in the middle. Germline assignment: CDR1 SGHTA and CDR2 FQGTGA. This CDR3 contains 12 residues.